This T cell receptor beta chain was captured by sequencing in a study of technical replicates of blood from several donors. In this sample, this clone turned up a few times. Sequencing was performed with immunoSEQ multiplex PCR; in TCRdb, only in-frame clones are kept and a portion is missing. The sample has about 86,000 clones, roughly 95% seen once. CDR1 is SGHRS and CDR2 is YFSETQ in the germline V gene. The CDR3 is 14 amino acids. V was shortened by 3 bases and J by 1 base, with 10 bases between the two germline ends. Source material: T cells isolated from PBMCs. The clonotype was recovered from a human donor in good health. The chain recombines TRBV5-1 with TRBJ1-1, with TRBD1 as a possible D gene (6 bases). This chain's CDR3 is CASSWTAGNTEAFF. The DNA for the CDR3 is TGCGCCAGCAGCTGGACAGCCGGGAACACTGAAGCTTTCTTT.